Sequencing of this TCR beta chain was carried out in a study of blood T cell repertoires in COVID-19. The wider study: Sources were T cells, B-cell-depleted T cells, or PBMCs; the material itself was cDNA or gDNA.

Libraries were prepared by immunoSEQ multiplex PCR; TCRdb keeps only in-frame clonotypes and omits some of them. The table lists 45,000 to 70,000 clones, about 76% of them singletons. V lost 0 bases to trimming and J lost 3 bases, with 9 bases between them. The CDR3 is 14 residues long. The germline V gene encodes CDR1 SGHRS and CDR2 YFSETQ. Sequencing was carried out using peripheral blood. The chain employs TRBV5-1 and TRBJ1-2; D unresolved. The sequence derives from a woman aged 80 or older with active or convalescent COVID-19. The CDR3 reads CASSLDAGDYGYTF. The CDR3 nucleotides are TGCGCCAGCAGCTTGGACGCCGGGGACTATGGCTACACCTTC.